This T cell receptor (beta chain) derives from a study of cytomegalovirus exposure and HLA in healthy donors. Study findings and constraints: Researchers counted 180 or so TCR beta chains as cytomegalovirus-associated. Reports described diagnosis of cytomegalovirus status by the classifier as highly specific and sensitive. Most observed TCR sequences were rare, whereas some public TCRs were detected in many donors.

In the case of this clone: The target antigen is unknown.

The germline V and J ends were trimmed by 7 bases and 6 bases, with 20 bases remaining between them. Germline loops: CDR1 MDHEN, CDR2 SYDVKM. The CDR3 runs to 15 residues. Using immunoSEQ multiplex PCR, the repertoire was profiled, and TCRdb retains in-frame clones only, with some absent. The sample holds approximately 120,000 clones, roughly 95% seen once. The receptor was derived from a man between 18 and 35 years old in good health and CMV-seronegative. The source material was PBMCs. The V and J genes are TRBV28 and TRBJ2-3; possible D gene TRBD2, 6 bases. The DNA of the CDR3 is TGTGCCAGCATTTCGGCCCTGCTAGCGAGGGATACGCAGTATTTT. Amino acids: CASISALLARDTQYF.